The clone carrying this T cell receptor (beta chain) was seen many times. Antigen: not known. This sample was taken from a study of T cells in Graves' hyperthyroidism and ophthalmopathy. Turning to the study itself: Peripheral blood was acquired at first diagnosis, ahead of any therapy whatsoever.

Study-wide findings and caveats: Ophthalmopathy was told apart from stable hyperthyroidism by a 13 V-J model.

Diagnostic assessment was based on clinical symptoms, serum thyroxine and TRAb, thyroid ultrasound and orbital computed tomography. The length of the CDR3 is 16 residues. The germline gives CDR1 SGHAT, CDR2 FQNNGV. Germline trimming cut 5 bases from V and 4 bases from J; bases unmatched to any gene: 8. Regions amplified from RNA transcripts were the TCR beta CDR3 regions. First-round RT-PCR with HTBI primers amplified the TCR CDR3 region. TCRdb reanalysed the multiplex PCR reads using MiXCR and keeps one entry per CDR3 protein. The sample includes a few hundred thousand distinct CDR3 sequences, around 25% of them seen just once.

Sequenced input: blood. This chain connects TRBV11-2 to TRBJ2-5; TRBD2 aligns across 12 bases. This receptor was taken from a man over 45 with Graves' hyperthyroidism. CDR3 coding DNA: TGTGCCAGCAGCCGGTGGACTAGCGGGACGGGAGAGACCCAGTACTTC. It specifies CASSRWTSGTGETQYF. The whole variable domain, filled in from reference TRBV11-2 and TRBJ2-5, reads EAGVAQSPRYKIIEKRQSVAFWCNPISGHATLYWYQQILGQGPKLLIQFQNNGVVDDSQLPKDRFSAERLKGVDSTLKIQPAKLEDSAVYLCASSRWTSGTGETQYFGPGTRLLVL.